The sequence of this T cell receptor (beta chain) was determined in a study of T cell responses to AZD1222 COVID-19 vaccine. General study findings and limits: Only a handful of AZD1222 recipients tested seropositive at baseline. Dominant at 160-218 and 743-854, vaccine-associated CD4 TCRs also spanned spike. After two AZD1222 doses, spike-specific TCR breadth and depth rose versus day 0.

Sequencing used immunoSEQ multiplex PCR; TCRdb keeps in-frame clones, though not all of them. This sample has some 150,000 clones, with approximately 90% found just once. For this clone: Antigen: not known.

Germline V lookup: CDR1 SGHRS, CDR2 YFSETQ. Trimming stripped 0 bases from V and 6 bases from J, with 9 bases between. The CDR3 is 14 amino acids. The sequence was collected from an adult who received the AZD1222 COVID-19 vaccine. The V and J genes are TRBV5-1 and TRBJ2-2; perhaps TRBD2 as D (5 bases). Specimen: peripheral blood, collected 28 days after the second AZD1222 dose. The chain's CDR3 is CASSLAVRAGELFF. In DNA form, the CDR3 reads TGCGCCAGCAGCTTGGCCGTGAGGGCCGGGGAGCTGTTTTTT.